The 27 T cell receptor beta chains presented below share a single source sample, sequenced in a study of human T cells and chemical hapten exposure. TCRdb re-called the RACE reads with MiXCR, one entry per CDR3 protein. Found here are roughly 38,000 distinct CDR3 sequences, 6% to 9.5% of them singletons; the top ten hold 1.3%. The time point is: pre-sensitization, week 0. Treatment of the sample: therapeutic diphenylcyclopropenone sensitization with weekly scalp DPC. Material: whole blood, obtained in connection with sensitization to the hapten diphenylcyclopropenone (DPC). The source of these receptors is a woman between 45 and 65 years old with alopecia areata. Some clones in this sample may be carry-over from other donors' samples.

This clonotype was seen many times. The chain carries TRBV6-2 or TRBV6-3 and TRBJ2-1; 7 positions match TRBD2. CDR1 is MNHEY and CDR2 is SVGEGT in the germline V gene. CDR3 length equals 13 residues. Germline trimming cut 5 bases from V and 11 bases from J; bases unmatched to any gene: 9. CDR3 amino acids: CASSTLGLPKQFF. The CDR3 DNA reads TGTGCCAGCAGTACCTTGGGACTACCCAAGCAGTTCTTC.

The chain has TRBV14 and TRBJ1-1; the D gene is possibly TRBD1 (6 bases). Trimming removed 3 bases at V and 1 base at J, with 12 bases between. This CDR3 is built from 15 residues. The germline V gene has CDR1 SGHDN and CDR2 FVKESK. Here the CDR3 DNA reads TGTGCCAGCAGCCACGACCTGACAGGGAACACTGAAGCTTTCTTT. It encodes CASSHDLTGNTEAFF.

This clonotype was observed a handful of times. The DNA is omitted, as the CDR3 cannot be located on it reliably, and the CDR3 follows TCRdb's listing. CDR3: CASSVATGSLFF. The chain recombines TRBV9 with TRBJ2-1. The CDR3 sequence runs 12 residues, both termini included. Looked up from germline, CDR1 is SGDLS and CDR2 is YYNGEE.

Ten or more counts support this clonotype. The chain employs TRBV2 and TRBJ2-3; 8 bases fit TRBD1. CDR3 length: 14 amino acids. The V gene's germline CDR1 is SNHLY and CDR2 FYNNEI. V gave up 6 bases and J gave up 6 bases; unmatched junction bases: 8. CDR3 in DNA: TGTGCCAGCAGCCTGGACAGGGTAAAGGATACGCAGTATTTT. This codes for CASSLDRVKDTQYF.

As for this clonotype: A read error is possible here, since a much larger clone lies one base away. The chain recombines TRBV7-2 with TRBJ2-7; 8 bases fit TRBD2. J was trimmed by 2 bases and V by 5 bases; bases with no gene match: 8. CDR1 is SGHTA, CDR2 FQGNSA, per germline. This CDR3 region has 15 residues. CDR3 amino acids: CASSLSGRRTYEQYF. CDR3 in DNA: TGTGCCAGCAGCCTGAGCGGGAGAAGGACCTACGAGCAGTACTTC.

V gene TRBV29-1 combines with J gene TRBJ1-5; D not resolved. Trimming shortened V by 6 bases and J by 4 bases, and 10 bases separated the two germline ends. Germline V gene sequence: CDR1 SQVTM, CDR2 ANQGSEA. This CDR3 comprises 12 residues. The CDR3 coding sequence is TGCAGCGTCCAGGAGGGAAATCAGCCCCAGCATTTT. Translation gives CSVQEGNQPQHF.

This clonotype was seen repeatedly, ten times or more. V is TRBV19 and J is TRBJ2-3; 7 nucleotides line up with TRBD1. The V segment lost 1 base and the J segment 5 bases; nucleotides outside the gene matches: 6. The CDR3 consists of 15 residues. In germline, CDR1 is LNHDA, CDR2 SQIVND (reference sequence). The CDR3 is CASSIGGTVKDTQYF. The CDR3, as DNA: TGTGCCAGTAGTATAGGGGGGACAGTCAAAGATACGCAGTATTTT.

The genes are TRBV20-1 and TRBJ2-5; TRBD1 aligns across 7 bases. Trimming at V came to 1 base and at J to 5 bases, leaving 7 bases not matched to a gene. The CDR3 has 14 residues. Germline CDR1 and CDR2: DFQATT and SNEGSKA (reference sequence). CDR3 region: CSARGGDSQETQYF. The CDR3, as DNA: TGCAGTGCTAGAGGAGGGGACAGTCAGGAGACCCAGTACTTC.

This clonotype was counted ten times or more. The rearrangement uses TRBV9 and TRBJ1-1, with D hard to call. Germline loops: CDR1 SGDLS, CDR2 YYNGEE. There are 13 residues in the CDR3. The germline V and J ends were trimmed by 0 bases and 11 bases, with 14 bases remaining between them. CDR3 sequence: CASSVGEGRRAFF. CDR3 nucleotide sequence: TGTGCCAGCAGCGTAGGGGAGGGCCGTAGGGCTTTCTTT.

In this sample, this clonotype turned up many times. V is TRBV29-1 and J is TRBJ2-5; D remains unclear. V dropped 2 bases and J dropped 1 base, with 5 bases sitting between them. This CDR3 is built from 12 residues. The V gene's germline CDR1 is SQVTM and CDR2 ANQGSEA. The CDR3 DNA reads TGCAGCGTTGAACTCCTCCAAGAGACCCAGTACTTC. Amino acids: CSVELLQETQYF.

The sample holds many counts of this clonotype. This chain uses TRBV12-3 or TRBV12-4 with TRBJ2-2, with 8 bases that match TRBD1. The CDR3 runs to 15 residues. Losses at the gene ends were 5 bases for V and 7 bases for J; bases not matched to a gene: 9. The CDR3 protein is CASSPDRGSSGELFF. CDR3 in DNA: TGTGCCAGCAGTCCCGACAGGGGAAGCAGCGGGGAGCTGTTTTTT.

This clonotype was seen ten or more times. The chain employs TRBV18 and TRBJ1-1; perhaps TRBD1 as D (5 bases). From germline, CDR1 is KGHSH and CDR2 LQKENI. The CDR3 loop spans 15 amino acids. Trimming pared 2 bases from V and 2 bases from J, leaving 12 bases between. CDR3 sequence reads: CASSPGVGPNTEAFF. In nucleotides, the CDR3 is TGTGCCAGCTCACCAGGGGTGGGGCCTAACACTGAAGCTTTCTTT.

This clonotype was recorded many times. The chain carries TRBV20-1 and TRBJ1-2; D might be TRBD1 (6 bases). This CDR3 is built from 15 residues. Trimming shortened V by 6 bases and J by 1 base, and 18 bases separated the two germline ends. CDR1 and CDR2 (germline): DFQATT, SNEGSKA (reference sequence). CDR3 sequence (DNA): TGCAGTGCCCCGGCGTGGGGGGCGGATAACTATGGCTACACCTTC. It encodes CSAPAWGADNYGYTF.

The rearrangement joins TRBV20-1 to TRBJ2-5; D is perhaps TRBD2 (5 bases). Per germline, CDR1 DFQATT and CDR2 SNEGSKA (reference sequence). V dropped 1 base and J dropped 5 bases, with 11 bases sitting between them. The CDR3 is made up of 13 amino acids. The CDR3 is CSARVPAVETQYF. The CDR3 DNA reads as TGCAGTGCTAGAGTTCCAGCGGTGGAGACCCAGTACTTC.

This clonotype has ten or more counts. This chain joins TRBV24-1 and TRBJ2-2; D is uncertain. CDR3 length equals 15 residues. Germline-derived CDR1 and CDR2 are KGHDR and SFDVKD. Trimming pared 2 bases from V and 6 bases from J, leaving 12 bases between. CDR3 sequence reads: CATSDWSHSSGELFF. For the CDR3, the DNA is TGTGCCACCAGTGATTGGAGCCATAGTTCCGGGGAGCTGTTTTTT.

This clonotype has at least ten counts. CDR3: CASSQLTGGNSPLHF. The CDR3 nucleotides read TGTGCCAGCAGCCAACTTACAGGGGGGAATTCACCCCTCCACTTT. The rearrangement joins TRBV11-3 to TRBJ1-6, with TRBD1 matching 8 bases. CDR3 size: 15 residues. With V trimmed by 5 bases and J by 7 bases, 7 bases remained unmatched. Germline assignment: CDR1 SGHNT and CDR2 YENEEA.

This clonotype was counted a few times. The chain couples TRBV7-8 to TRBJ1-5; 7 nucleotides match TRBD1. Germline V gene lookup returns CDR1 SGHVS and CDR2 FQNEAQ. Unmatched junction bases numbered 7, after V lost 2 bases and J lost 3 bases. CDR3 size: 16 residues. The CDR3 DNA sequence: TGTGCCAGCAGCTTAAGGGCAGGACAGGTCAATCAGCCCCAGCATTTT. Its translation is CASSLRAGQVNQPQHF.

This clonotype was observed a handful of times. The rearrangement links TRBV5-1 to TRBJ2-3; D not certain. Trimming pared 6 bases from V and 0 bases from J, leaving 11 bases between. The CDR3 spans 14 residues. Germline loops: CDR1 SGHRS, CDR2 YFSETQ. CDR3 nucleotides: TGCGCCAGCACCCGCGGAGCTAGCACAGATACGCAGTATTTT. Protein: CASTRGASTDTQYF.

In this sample, this clonotype turned up many times. This sequence joins TRBV6-1 and TRBJ2-2, with D perhaps TRBD1 (6 bases). V lost 3 bases and J lost 4, with 12 bases in between. Germline assignment: CDR1 MNHNS and CDR2 SASEGT. There are 15 residues in the CDR3. The CDR3 bases are TGTGCCAGCAGTGAGATAGGGGGTCCCACCGGGGAGCTGTTTTTT. This gives the protein CASSEIGGPTGELFF.

This clonotype was recorded at least ten times. The CDR3 spells CASSYSKGHNEQFF. CDR3 nucleotides: TGTGCCAGCAGTTACTCGAAGGGGCACAATGAGCAGTTCTTC. This rearrangement joins TRBV6-5 to TRBJ2-1, with D perhaps TRBD1 (5 bases). Trimming cost V 0 bases and J 5 bases, with 8 bases left between them. The CDR3 is 14 amino acids. Germline assignment: CDR1 MNHEY and CDR2 SVGAGI.

This clonotype was seen ten or more times. The rearrangement links TRBV18 to TRBJ1-1, with D possibly TRBD1 on 6 matching bases. Germline V gene sequence: CDR1 KGHSH, CDR2 LQKENI. V gave up 1 base and J gave up 7 bases, with 13 bases separating them. The CDR3 spans 14 residues. The CDR3: CASSPLEGHHEAFF. CDR3 DNA sequence: TGTGCCAGCTCACCACTCGAGGGACACCATGAAGCTTTCTTT.

Ten or more counts support this clonotype. The chain combines TRBV6-6 with TRBJ2-7; 7 bases are a match to TRBD2. The CDR3 contains 14 residues. With V trimmed by 4 bases and J by 6 bases, 9 bases remained unmatched. Germline values: CDR1 MNHNY, CDR2 SVGAGI (reference sequence). In nucleotides, the CDR3 is TGTGCCAGCAGTTTGGCGGGAGTACGGGGCGAGCAGTACTTC. Its translation: CASSLAGVRGEQYF.

The chain has TRBV5-1 and TRBJ2-3, with 14 positions matching TRBD2. The CDR3 consists of 17 residues. After removal of 3 bases from V and 3 bases from J, the junction contained 6 bases not matched to a gene. Germline loops: CDR1 SGHRS, CDR2 YFSETQ. The CDR3 coding sequence is TGCGCCAGCAGCTCCGGGACTAGCGGGAGATCGACAGATACGCAGTATTTT. It encodes CASSSGTSGRSTDTQYF.

The chain uses TRBV20-1 and TRBJ2-3; 7 bases map to TRBD2. The V and J ends lost 0 bases and 1 base, in that order; junction bases with no gene match: 7. There are 16 residues in the CDR3. Germline values: CDR1 DFQATT, CDR2 SNEGSKA (reference sequence). This CDR3 is CSARDYLREGTDTQYF. DNA for the CDR3: TGCAGTGCTAGAGATTATTTACGGGAGGGCACAGATACGCAGTATTTT.

CDR3 protein: CASSLDQTDTQYF. In DNA form, the CDR3 reads TGCGCCAGCAGCTTGGACCAGACAGATACGCAGTATTTT. V gene TRBV5-1 combines with J gene TRBJ2-3; D call uncertain. Deletions cut 0 bases from V and 3 bases from J, with 5 bases between. The germline V gene has CDR1 SGHRS and CDR2 YFSETQ. The CDR3 covers 13 residues.

The rearrangement uses TRBV13 and TRBJ2-7, with no clear D. V was clipped by 0 bases and J by 0 bases, with 3 bases between them. CDR1 and CDR2 (germline): PRHDT, FYEKMQ (reference sequence). This CDR3 is built from 13 residues. CDR3 nucleotides: TGTGCCAGCAGCTTAGGGGTCTCCTACGAGCAGTACTTC. Translated, it gives CASSLGVSYEQYF.

This chain connects TRBV4-1 to TRBJ2-7, with 14 bases identical to TRBD2. The J segment lost 4 bases and the V segment lost 3 bases, leaving 14 bases of the junction unmatched. The CDR3 runs 19 residues. Germline V gene lookup returns CDR1 MGHRA and CDR2 YSYEKL. CDR3 in amino acids: CASSQAGLAGDRGLYEQYF. CDR3 in DNA: TGCGCCAGCAGCCAGGCGGGACTAGCGGGAGACCGGGGGTTATACGAGCAGTACTTC.